This T cell receptor beta chain stems from a study of type 1 regulatory T cells. Study-wide background: An in vitro protocol generated T-allo10, a Tr1-enriched, alloantigen-specific CD4 T cell product.

CDR1 and CDR2 (germline): SGHRS, YFSETQ. V lost 1 base to trimming and J lost 3 bases; unmatched junction nucleotides: 7. The CDR3 consists of 16 residues. Sample share makes this clonotype medium-sized. What it recognizes is unknown. From the reads, TCRdb called clonotypes with MiXCR, one entry per CDR3 protein. Of 25,000 or so distinct CDR3 sequences in the sample, less than 60% were seen once. Sequenced: cultured T cells, either the whole culture or a sorted T cell fraction (not recorded which). This sequence was found in a human donor in good health. V and J are TRBV5-1 and TRBJ1-1; TRBD1 matches 9 bases. CDR3 amino acids: CASSLTGGIEDTEAFF. The CDR3 DNA sequence: TGCGCCAGCAGCTTGACAGGGGGCATTGAGGACACTGAAGCTTTCTTT.